The TCR beta chain described here comes from a study of CD8+ T cells in alopecia areata. Study details: By percentage of affected scalp area, the severity of treated patients was scored. Study-wide findings and caveats: Normal scalp had lower clonality than lesional scalp, with alopecia totalis/universalis lesions showing this most strongly. Among the top 100, expanded CD8+ clones were significantly decreased by tofacitinib, as was scalp clonality.

Extracted RNA was reverse transcribed into cDNA, the sequencing template. TCRdb's copy holds only in-frame clones and misses some; the assay was immunoSEQ multiplex PCR. The sample holds 150,000 to 250,000 clones, 60% seen once. The CDR3 totals 12 residues. Per the germline V gene, CDR1 is SQVTM and CDR2 is ANQGSEA. V lost 3 bases, J lost 4 bases, and 9 bases lay in between. Regarding this clone: The antigen remains unidentified.

As to treatment: oral pan-JAK inhibitor, 5-10 mg twice daily. Peripheral blood samples and lesional scalp punch biopsies were obtained from alopecia areata patients. This clonotype originated in a human donor with alopecia areata. The J gene is TRBJ2-5, the V gene TRBV29-1; D not resolved. Sample: CD4+ T cells sorted from blood, taken at week 4, from a patient treated with tofacitinib. DNA of the CDR3: TGCAGCGTTGATCAGGAGACAGAGACCCAGTACTTC. Translation gives CSVDQETETQYF.